These 23 T cell receptor beta chains came from one sample sequenced in a study of blood T cell repertoires in COVID-19 (dated by TCRdb to 2018 to 2021). The library was generated by the immunoSEQ multiplex PCR assay. The clones in this table, taken by TCRdb from immuneACCESS, are in-frame only. Not every clone is retained; where verified, under half of the shortfall comes from an unresolved V gene, and the cause of the rest is unknown. This sample lists 85,000 to 100,000 clones; 70% to 90% were detected once. Around 17% of the sample is taken by the ten largest. The specimen was peripheral blood. These receptors were collected from a woman aged 55 to 70 with COVID-19, enrolled during active disease.

This clone was counted once. This rearrangement joins TRBV19 to TRBJ2-2, with a possible D match to TRBD1 (6 bases). V shed 5 bases and J shed 7 bases, with 20 bases lying between them. The CDR3 runs 16 residues. Germline V gene data show CDR1 as LNHDA and CDR2 as SQIVND (reference sequence). The CDR3 nucleotides are TGTGCCAGTAGTTTTCGGGGCAGGGGTCGTATCGGGGAGCTGTTTTTT. The encoded protein is CASSFRGRGRIGELFF.

The chain joins TRBV7-6 to TRBJ1-1, with TRBD1 matching over 7 bases. Trimming at V came to 5 bases and at J to 2 bases, leaving 14 bases not matched to a gene. CDR3 length: 17 residues. Germline V gene sequence: CDR1 SGHVS, CDR2 FNYEAQ. CDR3 bases: TGTGCCAGCAGCCGTAGTTGGGCCGGACAGGACAACACTGAAGCTTTCTTT. This codes for CASSRSWAGQDNTEAFF.

The rearrangement uses TRBV20-1 and TRBJ1-2; D is uncertain. CDR1 is DFQATT, CDR2 SNEGSKA, per germline (reference sequence). The germline V and J ends were trimmed by 8 bases and 8 bases, with 9 bases remaining between them. This CDR3 is built from 9 residues. The DNA for the CDR3 is TGCAGTCCGCAGGAAGGCTACACCTTC. It translates to CSPQEGYTF.

CDR3 sequence: CASTTLPGAGTEAFF. Written as DNA, the CDR3 is TGTGCCAGTACCACCCTTCCAGGGGCGGGCACTGAAGCTTTCTTT. The chain employs TRBV19 and TRBJ1-1, with a tentative D call TRBD1 (6 bases). Germline CDR1 reads LNHDA; CDR2 reads SQIVND (reference sequence). The CDR3 is 15 residues long. Trimming stripped 7 bases from V and 4 bases from J, with 19 bases between.

V gene TRBV2 combines with J gene TRBJ2-7; 7 bases align to TRBD1. With 8 bases clipped from V and 4 bases from J, the junction kept 11 bases outside the gene matches. The germline CDR1 and CDR2 sequences are SNHLY and FYNNEI. The CDR3 contains 14 residues. CDR3 loop: CASRSRDSSYEQYF. The CDR3 DNA follows: TGTGCCAGCCGATCCCGGGACAGCAGTTACGAGCAGTACTTC. The full variable domain, in which reference TRBV2 and TRBJ2-7 provide the parts outside the CDR3, is EPEVTQTPSHQVTQMGQEVILRCVPISNHLYFYWYRQILGQKVEFLVSFYNNEISEKSEIFDDQFSVERPDGSNFTLKIRSTKLEDSAMYFCASRSRDSSYEQYFGPGTRLTVT.

The chain combines TRBV5-8 with TRBJ2-2; tentative D call: TRBD1 (6 bases). V lost 4 bases and J 5 bases, leaving 15 bases between the germline ends. The germline gives CDR1 SGHTS, CDR2 YDEGEE. The CDR3 sequence is 15 residues long. CDR3 protein: CASSLLQGWTGELFF. As DNA, the CDR3 is TGTGCCAGCAGCCTCCTACAGGGATGGACCGGGGAGCTGTTTTTT.

This sequence joins TRBV28 and TRBJ1-2; no clear D. The CDR3 contains 15 residues. Germline V lookup: CDR1 MDHEN, CDR2 SYDVKM. V shed 3 bases and J shed 4 bases, with 15 bases lying between them. The chain's CDR3 is CASSLGGGVGYGYTF. The CDR3 bases are TGTGCCAGCAGTTTGGGTGGCGGGGTTGGCTATGGCTACACCTTC.

V is TRBV29-1 and J is TRBJ1-1, with 9 bases matching TRBD1. Germline lookup yields CDR1 SQVTM and CDR2 ANQGSEA. The CDR3 is 14 amino acids. Trimming took 2 bases from V and 5 from J; bases not matched to a gene: 6. The CDR3 bases are TGCAGCGTTGAAACGGGACAGGGATGGACTGAAGCTTTCTTT. This encodes CSVETGQGWTEAFF.

The chain couples TRBV7-9 to TRBJ1-1; D may be TRBD1 (5 bases). The CDR3 is 12 amino acids. CDR1 and CDR2 from the germline V gene are SEHNR and FQNEAQ (reference sequence). V shed 5 bases and J shed 7 bases, with 11 bases lying between them. The CDR3 loop reads CASSPGGDEAFF. CDR3 coding DNA: TGTGCCAGCAGCCCCGGGGGGGATGAAGCTTTCTTT.

The chain joins TRBV2 to TRBJ1-5; 10 nucleotides align to TRBD1. V shed 4 bases and J 1 base; nucleotides not matched to a gene: 7. Germline V CDR1 and CDR2: SNHLY, FYNNEI. The CDR3 contains 17 residues. The CDR3 nucleotides read TGTGCCAGCAGTGGGACAGGGGGTCCCGCGAGCAATCAGCCCCAGCATTTT. The encoded protein is CASSGTGGPASNQPQHF.

V and J are TRBV3-1 (or the pseudogene TRBV3-2) and TRBJ2-3, with no clear D. With 1 base removed from V and 1 base from J, the gap between germline ends came to 18 bases. The CDR3 totals 18 residues. The germline gives CDR1 LGHDT, CDR2 YNNKEL (reference sequence). The CDR3 sequence: CASSQVRSGPPGTDTQYF. In DNA form, the CDR3 reads TGTGCCAGCAGCCAAGTTCGTAGTGGGCCCCCCGGCACAGATACGCAGTATTTT.

V and J are TRBV19 and TRBJ2-4, with 9 nucleotides matching TRBD1. Germline-derived CDR1 and CDR2 are LNHDA and SQIVND (reference sequence). The V and J ends lost 4 bases and 3 bases, in that order; junction bases with no gene match: 7. There are 16 residues in the CDR3. The CDR3 spells CASSNLRTGDKNIQYF. As DNA, the CDR3 is TGTGCCAGTAGTAACCTACGGACAGGGGACAAAAACATTCAGTACTTC.

A few counts support this clone. The rearrangement links TRBV2 to TRBJ2-5, with D perhaps TRBD2 (6 bases). CDR1 and CDR2 (germline): SNHLY, FYNNEI. The V end was cut by 1 base, the J end by 2 bases, with 11 bases between. This CDR3 is 15 amino acids long. The CDR3 here is CASSEGLGRQETQYF. The CDR3 nucleotides read TGTGCCAGCAGTGAAGGTCTGGGGAGGCAAGAGACCCAGTACTTC.

The chain is built from TRBV7-3 and TRBJ2-3; D may be TRBD1 (5 bases). The CDR3 sequence is 14 residues long. Trimming stripped 4 bases from V and 3 bases from J, with 11 bases between. CDR1 SGHTA and CDR2 FQGTGA come from the germline V gene. CDR3 nucleotide sequence: TGTGCCAGCAGCTACCGACAGACGACAGATACGCAGTATTTT. This encodes CASSYRQTTDTQYF.

The gene calls are TRBV19 and TRBJ2-1, with a tentative D call TRBD1 (6 bases). Trimming shortened V by 5 bases and J by 2 bases, and 13 bases separated the two germline ends. The CDR3 runs 15 residues. Germline CDR1 and CDR2: LNHDA and SQIVND (reference sequence). CDR3 nucleotide sequence: TGTGCCAGTAGTCAGGGGCGCCCTCCCTACAATGAGCAGTTCTTC. Its protein is CASSQGRPPYNEQFF. Drawing the rest from reference TRBV19 and TRBJ2-1, the complete variable domain is DGGITQSPKYLFRKEGQNVTLSCEQNLNHDAMYWYRQDPGQGLRLIYYSQIVNDFQKGDIAEGYSVSREKKESFPLTVTSAQKNPTAFYLCASSQGRPPYNEQFFGPGTRLTVL.

The chain recombines TRBV6-5 with TRBJ1-1; D unclear. Germline loops: CDR1 MNHEY, CDR2 SVGAGI. V shed 4 bases and J shed 0 bases, with 6 bases lying between them. CDR3 length: 13 residues. CDR3 sequence reads: CASSWTVNTEAFF. CDR3 DNA: TGTGCCAGCAGTTGGACTGTGAACACTGAAGCTTTCTTT.

V and J are TRBV3-1 (or the pseudogene TRBV3-2) and TRBJ2-1; 11 nucleotides match TRBD2. V was pared by 5 bases and J by 4 bases, with 4 bases of the junction left unmatched. The CDR3 contains 15 residues. CDR1 is LGHDT, CDR2 YNNKEL, per germline (reference sequence). CDR3 protein: CASSTTSGGYNEQFF. CDR3 DNA: TGTGCCAGCAGCACCACTAGCGGGGGTTACAATGAGCAGTTCTTC.

The chain joins TRBV6-2 or TRBV6-3 to TRBJ1-1, with D tentatively TRBD1 (5 bases). Germline V lookup: CDR1 MNHEY, CDR2 SVGEGT. V gave up 2 bases and J gave up 3 bases, with 19 bases separating them. CDR3 length: 17 residues. CDR3 DNA sequence: TGTGCCAGCAGTTACATAATTCAGGGTGGTCGAGACACTGAAGCTTTCTTT. Translated: CASSYIIQGGRDTEAFF.

This rearrangement joins TRBV9 to TRBJ1-6; 9 bases map to TRBD1. The germline CDR1 and CDR2 sequences are SGDLS and YYNGEE. The CDR3 has 14 residues. With 3 bases clipped from V and 10 bases from J, the junction kept 5 bases outside the gene matches. CDR3 sequence (DNA): TGTGCCAGCAGCGCCGGACAGGGGAGGTCACCCCTCCACTTT. This codes for CASSAGQGRSPLHF.

V and J are TRBV3-1 (or the pseudogene TRBV3-2) and TRBJ1-2, with TRBD1 matching 7 bases. This CDR3 region has 15 residues. Unmatched junction bases numbered 9, after V lost 1 base and J lost 7 bases. Per the germline V gene, CDR1 is LGHDT and CDR2 is YNNKEL (reference sequence). CDR3 in amino acids: CASSQGNRGISGYTF. CDR3 DNA: TGTGCCAGCAGCCAAGGAAACAGGGGAATATCTGGCTACACCTTC.

This clone was recorded only once. The chain links TRBV6-2 or TRBV6-3 to TRBJ2-5, with a tentative D call TRBD2 (6 bases). Trimming removed 4 bases from V and 5 bases from J, with 17 bases in between. The CDR3 runs 15 residues. The germline V gene has CDR1 MNHEY and CDR2 SVGEGT. This CDR3 reads CASSSTGRMIETQYF. The CDR3 bases are TGTGCCAGCAGTTCGACTGGGAGGATGATTGAGACCCAGTACTTC.

The rearrangement joins TRBV30 to TRBJ1-6, with D unresolved. V dropped 4 bases and J dropped 10 bases, with 14 bases sitting between them. This CDR3 comprises 13 residues. Germline values: CDR1 GTSNPN, CDR2 SVGIG (reference sequence). The CDR3 loop reads CAWIAGNRSPLHF. As DNA, the CDR3 is TGTGCCTGGATCGCGGGAAATCGCTCACCCCTCCACTTT.

This chain uses TRBV18 with TRBJ1-4; perhaps TRBD1 as D (6 bases). The CDR3 runs 18 residues. V dropped 6 bases and J dropped 0 bases, with 20 bases sitting between them. Per the germline V gene, CDR1 is KGHSH and CDR2 is LQKENI. DNA for the CDR3: TGTGCCAGCTCCCTCGGACAGACCGCGTCCCCAACTAATGAAAAACTGTTTTTT. This encodes CASSLGQTASPTNEKLFF.